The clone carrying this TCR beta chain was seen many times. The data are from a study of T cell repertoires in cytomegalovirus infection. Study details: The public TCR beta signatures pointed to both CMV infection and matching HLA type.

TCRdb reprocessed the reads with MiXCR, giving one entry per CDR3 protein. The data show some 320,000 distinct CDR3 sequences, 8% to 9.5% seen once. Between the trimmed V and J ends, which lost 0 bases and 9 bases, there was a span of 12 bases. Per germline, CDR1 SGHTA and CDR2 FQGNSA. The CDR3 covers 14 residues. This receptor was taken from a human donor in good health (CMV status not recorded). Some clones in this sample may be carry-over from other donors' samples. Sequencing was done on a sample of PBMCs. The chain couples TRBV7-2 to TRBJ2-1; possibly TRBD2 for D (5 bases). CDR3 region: CASSLAAWAGEQFF. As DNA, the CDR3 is TGTGCCAGCAGCTTAGCGGCTTGGGCGGGTGAGCAGTTCTTC.